This entry is about one TCR beta chain. V shed 2 bases and J shed 1 base, with 10 bases lying between them. The length of the CDR3 is 15 residues. The germline CDR1 and CDR2 sequences are SGHTA and FQGNSA. The protocol was immunoSEQ multiplex PCR, while the TCRdb copy is restricted to in-frame clones and leaves out a portion. The sample contains 150,000 to 250,000 clones, 70% to 80% of which appear only once. The entry originates in a study of blood T cell repertoires in COVID-19. Background on the study: The analysed material was cDNA or gDNA that came from T cells, B-cell-depleted T cells, or PBMCs.

Enrolment of Seattle patients took place during active infection, and they were followed longitudinally. The chain employs TRBV7-2 and TRBJ2-3; tentative D call: TRBD1 (6 bases). This receptor was identified in a woman aged 40 to 50 with COVID-19, enrolled during active disease. The sequenced sample consisted of peripheral blood. The DNA for the CDR3 is TGTGCCAGCAGCTTAAATAGACAGGGCACAGATACGCAGTATTTT. Amino acids: CASSLNRQGTDTQYF.